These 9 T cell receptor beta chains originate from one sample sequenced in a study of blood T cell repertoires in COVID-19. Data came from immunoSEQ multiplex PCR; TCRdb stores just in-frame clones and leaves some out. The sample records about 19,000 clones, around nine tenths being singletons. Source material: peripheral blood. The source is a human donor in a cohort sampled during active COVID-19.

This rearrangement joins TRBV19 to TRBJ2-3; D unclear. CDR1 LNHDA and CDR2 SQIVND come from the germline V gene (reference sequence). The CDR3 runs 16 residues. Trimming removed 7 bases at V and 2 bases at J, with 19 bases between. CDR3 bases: TGTGCCAGTAATTCGTTTTCAGAAAAGTCCACAGATACGCAGTATTTT. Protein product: CASNSFSEKSTDTQYF. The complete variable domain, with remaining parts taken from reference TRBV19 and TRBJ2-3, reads DGGITQSPKYLFRKEGQNVTLSCEQNLNHDAMYWYRQDPGQGLRLIYYSQIVNDFQKGDIAEGYSVSREKKESFPLTVTSAQKNPTAFYLCASNSFSEKSTDTQYFGPGTRLTVL.

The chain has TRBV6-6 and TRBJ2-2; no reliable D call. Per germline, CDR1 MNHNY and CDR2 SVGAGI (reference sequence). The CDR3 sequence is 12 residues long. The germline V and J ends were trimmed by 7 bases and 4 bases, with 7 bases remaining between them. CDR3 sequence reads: CASNIPTGELFF. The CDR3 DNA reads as TGTGCCAGCAATATCCCCACCGGGGAGCTGTTTTTT.

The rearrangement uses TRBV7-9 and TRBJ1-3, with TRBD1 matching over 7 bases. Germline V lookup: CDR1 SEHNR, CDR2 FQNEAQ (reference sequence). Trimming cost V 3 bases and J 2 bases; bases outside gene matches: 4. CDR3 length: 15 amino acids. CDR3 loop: CASSFDRVPGNTIYF. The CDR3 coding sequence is TGTGCCAGCAGCTTCGACAGGGTCCCTGGAAACACCATATATTTT.

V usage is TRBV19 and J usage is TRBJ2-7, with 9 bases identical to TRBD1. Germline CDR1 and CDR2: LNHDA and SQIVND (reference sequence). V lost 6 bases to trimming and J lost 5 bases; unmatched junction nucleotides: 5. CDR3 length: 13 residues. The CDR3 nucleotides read TGTGCCAGTAGAGGGACAGGGTTCGACGAGCAGTACTTC. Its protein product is CASRGTGFDEQYF.

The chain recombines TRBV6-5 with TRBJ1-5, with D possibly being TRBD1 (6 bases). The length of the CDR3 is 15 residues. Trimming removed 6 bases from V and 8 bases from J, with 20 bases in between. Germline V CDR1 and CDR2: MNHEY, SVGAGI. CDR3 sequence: CASSRGQWSLEPQHF. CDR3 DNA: TGTGCCAGCAGCCGAGGACAGTGGAGCTTAGAGCCCCAGCATTTT.

This chain's CDR3 is CAWSVLDNSPLHF. DNA of the CDR3: TGTGCCTGGAGTGTACTCGATAATTCACCCCTCCACTTT. This chain joins TRBV30 and TRBJ1-6, with no clear D. This CDR3 has 13 residues. CDR1 and CDR2 (germline): GTSNPN, SVGIG (reference sequence). V gave up 0 bases and J gave up 5 bases, with 5 bases separating them.

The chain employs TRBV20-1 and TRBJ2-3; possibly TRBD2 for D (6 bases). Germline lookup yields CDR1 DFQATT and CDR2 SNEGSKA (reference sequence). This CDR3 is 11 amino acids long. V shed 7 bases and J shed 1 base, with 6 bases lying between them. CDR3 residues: CSGEGTDTQYF. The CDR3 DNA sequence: TGCAGTGGGGAGGGCACAGATACGCAGTATTTT.

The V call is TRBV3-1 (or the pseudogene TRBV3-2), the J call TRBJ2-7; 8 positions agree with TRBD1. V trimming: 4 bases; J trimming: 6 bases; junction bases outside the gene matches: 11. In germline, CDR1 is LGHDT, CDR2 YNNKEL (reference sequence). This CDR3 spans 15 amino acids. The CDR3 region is CASSPSGQGGFEQYF. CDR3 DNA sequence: TGTGCCAGCAGCCCGAGTGGACAGGGCGGGTTCGAGCAGTACTTC.

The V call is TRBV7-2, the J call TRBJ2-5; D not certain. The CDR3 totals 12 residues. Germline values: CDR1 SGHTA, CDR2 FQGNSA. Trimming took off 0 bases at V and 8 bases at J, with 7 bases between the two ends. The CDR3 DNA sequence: TGTGCCAGCAGCTTAGCTGTTGGCACCCAGTACTTC. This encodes CASSLAVGTQYF.